This paragraph reports one TCR beta chain. Original data processing: Reference gene primer amplification yielded estimated nucleated cell counts. Profiling relied on immunoSEQ multiplex PCR, and the TCRdb table lists in-frame clones only, not all of them. That table furnishes V, J and clone size, whereas the DNA furnished D and trimming. The sample includes 180,000 or so clones, about 85% of them seen just once. This sample is drawn from a study of blood T cell repertoires in COVID-19. In the study overall: Sites in the United States, Italy and Spain provided acute and convalescent COVID-19 samples.

Trimming removed 2 bases at V and 9 bases at J, with 9 bases between. The V gene's germline CDR1 is SGDLS and CDR2 YYNGEE. CDR3 length: 12 residues. The sequenced sample consisted of peripheral blood. V and J are TRBV9 and TRBJ2-1; D is uncertain. This TCR derives from a man in his late teens or twenties with acute or convalescent COVID-19. As DNA, the CDR3 is TGTGCCAGCAGCGTCCCATACGGTGAGCAGTTCTTC. Protein: CASSVPYGEQFF.